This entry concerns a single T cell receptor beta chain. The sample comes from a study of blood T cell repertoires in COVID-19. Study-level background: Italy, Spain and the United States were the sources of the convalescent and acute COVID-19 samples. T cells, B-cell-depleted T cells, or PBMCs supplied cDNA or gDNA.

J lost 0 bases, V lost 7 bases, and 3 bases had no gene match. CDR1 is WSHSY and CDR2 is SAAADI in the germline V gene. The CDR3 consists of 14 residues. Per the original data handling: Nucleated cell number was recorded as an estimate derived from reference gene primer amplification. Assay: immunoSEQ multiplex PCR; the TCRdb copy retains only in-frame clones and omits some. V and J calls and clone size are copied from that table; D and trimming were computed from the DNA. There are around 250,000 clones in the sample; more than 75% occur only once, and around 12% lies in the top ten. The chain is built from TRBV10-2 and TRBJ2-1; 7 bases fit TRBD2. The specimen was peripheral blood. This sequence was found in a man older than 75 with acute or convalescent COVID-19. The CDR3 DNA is TGCGCCAGCAAGGGCGGGAGCTCCTACAATGAGCAGTTCTTC. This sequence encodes CASKGGSSYNEQFF.